These 27 T cell receptor beta chains originate from one sample sequenced in a study of T cell changes during pregnancy in multiple sclerosis. The table came from immunoSEQ multiplex PCR; TCRdb's copy has only in-frame clones and leaves some out. This sample has more than 20,000 clones; roughly nine tenths occur once, and the top ten carry just under 9.5%. The sequencing here drew on CD8+ T cells from peripheral blood mononuclear cells, taken in the third trimester of pregnancy. The origin of the receptors is a female donor in good health, enrolled as a control in a pregnancy study.

The chain employs TRBV29-1 and TRBJ1-1; 9 nucleotides align to TRBD1. The CDR3 is 13 residues long. Germline V lookup: CDR1 SQVTM, CDR2 ANQGSEA. The J segment lost 4 bases and the V segment lost 8 bases, leaving 8 bases of the junction unmatched. The CDR3 loop reads CSLEQGAATEAFF. CDR3 sequence (DNA): TGCAGCTTAGAACAGGGGGCCGCCACTGAAGCTTTCTTT.

The J gene is TRBJ2-2, the V gene TRBV7-9; TRBD2 aligns across 10 bases. The CDR3 covers 15 residues. Trimming removed 7 bases from V and 3 bases from J; junction bases left unmatched: 5. Germline V gives CDR1 SEHNR, CDR2 FQNEAQ (reference sequence). The CDR3 here is CASTYGTSDTGELFF. As DNA, the CDR3 is TGTGCCAGCACCTACGGGACTAGCGACACCGGGGAGCTGTTTTTT.

The CDR3: CSATDREPNYGYTF. In DNA form, the CDR3 reads TGCAGCGCCACCGACAGAGAACCTAACTATGGCTACACCTTC. The chain recombines TRBV29-1 with TRBJ1-2; tentatively, D is TRBD1 (5 bases). The CDR3 has 14 residues. Germline CDR1 is SQVTM and CDR2 is ANQGSEA. V shed 7 bases and J shed 0 bases, with 15 bases lying between them.

This clone appeared once. One end of the junction varies from germline; a read error may be responsible. The chain recombines TRBV19 with TRBJ1-5, with 10 bases lining up with TRBD1. The CDR3 is 11 residues long. Looked up from germline, CDR1 is LNHDA and CDR2 is SQIVND (reference sequence). The CDR3 loop reads CGTGDFRTQHF. The CDR3 DNA reads as TGCGGGACAGGGGACTTCAGGACCCAGCATTTT.

The chain is built from TRBV19 and TRBJ1-1; 11 nucleotides match TRBD1. This CDR3 comprises 14 residues. In germline, CDR1 is LNHDA, CDR2 SQIVND (reference sequence). J gave up 4 bases and V 5 bases, and 3 bases lay outside the gene matches. This CDR3 is CASSPGTGGTEAFF. The CDR3 nucleotides read TGTGCCAGTAGTCCCGGGACAGGGGGCACTGAAGCTTTCTTT.

V usage is TRBV4-2 and J usage is TRBJ2-5, with TRBD2 identical over 8 bases. From germline, CDR1 is LGHNA and CDR2 YNFKEQ. Losses at the gene ends were 0 bases for V and 5 bases for J; bases not matched to a gene: 8. The CDR3 is 16 residues long. This CDR3 is CASSQEPSGGGETQYF. CDR3 bases: TGTGCCAGCAGCCAAGAACCCAGCGGGGGTGGGGAGACCCAGTACTTC.

V is TRBV5-6 and J is TRBJ1-2, with no clear D. Trimming removed 6 bases at V and 7 bases at J, with 19 bases between. Germline assignment: CDR1 SGHDT and CDR2 YYEEEE. CDR3 length: 14 amino acids. The CDR3 loop is CASMDSHWEGGYTF. CDR3 DNA sequence: TGTGCCAGCATGGACTCCCACTGGGAGGGTGGCTACACCTTC.

CDR3: CASSYSPTLEAFF. DNA of the CDR3: TGTGCCAGCAGTTACTCTCCTACCCTTGAAGCTTTCTTT. The V gene is TRBV6-5, the J gene TRBJ1-1; D unresolved. The CDR3 sequence is 13 residues long. Germline V lookup: CDR1 MNHEY, CDR2 SVGAGI. V lost 0 bases and J lost 7, with 9 bases in between.

The CDR3 protein is CASSPPLTANYGYTF. CDR3 coding DNA: TGCGCCAGCAGCCCCCCCCTGACAGCCAACTATGGCTACACCTTC. The chain is built from TRBV4-1 and TRBJ1-2; the D gene is possibly TRBD1 (5 bases). The CDR3 is 15 residues long. The germline gives CDR1 MGHRA, CDR2 YSYEKL. Deletions cut 4 bases from V and 2 bases from J, with 14 bases between.

The chain combines TRBV27 with TRBJ2-5; 9 bases are shared with TRBD1. V dropped 5 bases and J dropped 3; count of bases not matched to a gene: 4. CDR3 length equals 14 residues. Germline assignment: CDR1 MNHEY and CDR2 SMNVEV (reference sequence). Written as DNA, the CDR3 is TGTGCCAGCAGTGGGACAGGGAAAGAAGAGACCCAGTACTTC. This encodes CASSGTGKEETQYF.

The chain links TRBV28 to TRBJ1-4, with D possibly being TRBD1 (5 bases). V was trimmed by 3 bases and J by 3 bases, leaving 8 bases between them. There are 14 residues in the CDR3. CDR1 and CDR2 from the germline V gene are MDHEN and SYDVKM. This CDR3 is CASSFTGANEKLFF. The CDR3 DNA reads TGTGCCAGCAGTTTCACGGGGGCTAATGAAAAACTGTTTTTT. The variable domain in full, with the rest retrieved from reference TRBV28 and TRBJ1-4, is DVKVTQSSRYLVKRTGEKVFLECVQDMDHENMFWYRQDPGLGLRLIYFSYDVKMKEKGDIPEGYSVSREKKERFSLILESASTNQTSMYLCASSFTGANEKLFFGSGTQLSVL.

The chain combines TRBV30 with TRBJ1-6; unclear D gene. This CDR3 spans 14 amino acids. Germline CDR1 and CDR2: GTSNPN and SVGIG (reference sequence). V was cut by 2 bases and J by 1 base, with 6 bases left in between. CDR3 sequence: CAWSLQSYNSPLHF. Here the CDR3 DNA reads TGTGCCTGGAGTCTTCAGTCCTATAATTCACCCCTCCACTTT.

The chain links TRBV19 to TRBJ2-4; 10 nucleotides align to TRBD1. V trimming: 1 base; J trimming: 7 bases; junction bases outside the gene matches: 7. This CDR3 is 16 amino acids long. CDR1 is LNHDA, CDR2 SQIVND, per germline (reference sequence). In DNA form, the CDR3 reads TGTGCCAGTAGTATAGGGGGACAGGGGTTGTGGAACATTCAGTACTTC. It encodes CASSIGGQGLWNIQYF.

V gene TRBV9 combines with J gene TRBJ1-3; perhaps TRBD1 as D (6 bases). The germline V gene has CDR1 SGDLS and CDR2 YYNGEE. There are 17 residues in the CDR3. Trimming shortened V by 3 bases and J by 0 bases, and 16 bases separated the two germline ends. CDR3 nucleotides: TGTGCCAGCAGCGCCAGGGGTGACGGAGACTCTGGAAACACCATATATTTT. Residues: CASSARGDGDSGNTIYF.

This chain uses TRBV23-1 with TRBJ2-2, with 9 bases that match TRBD2. TRBV23-1 carries the ORF label, with uncertain function. V was clipped by 4 bases and J by 6 bases; unmatched bases: 6. The CDR3 is made up of 15 amino acids. The CDR3 sequence: CASSRSASGAGELFF. As DNA, the CDR3 is TGCGCCAGCAGTCGTTCGGCTAGCGGGGCCGGGGAGCTGTTTTTT.

Only a few counts were recorded for this clone. The chain joins TRBV9 to TRBJ2-1; 8 bases are a match to TRBD2. Losses at the gene ends were 6 bases for V and 3 bases for J; bases not matched to a gene: 2. The CDR3 sequence is 13 residues long. Germline V lookup: CDR1 SGDLS, CDR2 YYNGEE. The CDR3 DNA is TGTGCCAGCAACGCGGGGGGCTACAATGAGCAGTTCTTC. It yields the protein CASNAGGYNEQFF.

The V call is TRBV19, the J call TRBJ1-2; a weak D match, TRBD1 (6 bases). This CDR3 has 12 amino acids. V was trimmed by 7 bases and J by 2 bases, leaving 8 bases between them. Germline V CDR1 and CDR2: LNHDA, SQIVND (reference sequence). The CDR3 here is CASTDRNYGYTF. The CDR3 DNA is TGTGCCAGTACCGACAGGAACTATGGCTACACCTTC.

This chain joins TRBV7-6 and TRBJ2-6; 11 bases fit TRBD2. CDR3 length: 18 residues. After removal of 5 bases from V and 2 bases from J, the junction contained 8 bases not matched to a gene. CDR1 and CDR2 from the germline V gene are SGHVS and FNYEAQ. CDR3 sequence reads: CASSPGLAGGPGANVLTF. The CDR3, as DNA: TGTGCCAGCAGCCCGGGATTAGCGGGGGGGCCTGGGGCCAACGTCCTGACTTTC.

The rearrangement joins TRBV11-2 to TRBJ2-2; D perhaps matches TRBD1 (6 bases). Trimming pared 2 bases from V and 2 bases from J, leaving 12 bases between. Germline-derived CDR1 and CDR2 are SGHAT and FQNNGV. The CDR3 consists of 16 residues. CDR3 bases: TGTGCCAGCAGCTTATATCAGGGGTCCAACACCGGGGAGCTGTTTTTT. Protein sequence: CASSLYQGSNTGELFF.

The CDR3 nucleotides are TGCGCCAGCAATATTACAGGGGGCAATCAGCCCCAGCATTTT. Its translation: CASNITGGNQPQHF. The V gene is TRBV10-1, the J gene TRBJ1-5, with TRBD1 matching over 7 bases. J lost 2 bases, V lost 7 bases, and 5 bases had no gene match. CDR3 length: 14 residues. Germline V CDR1 and CDR2: WNHNN, SYGVQD (reference sequence).

This clone rates as medium-sized. This chain uses TRBV6-1 with TRBJ1-2; 7 bases map to TRBD1. Trimming at V came to 3 bases and at J to 6 bases, leaving 7 bases not matched to a gene. This CDR3 contains 14 residues. The V gene's germline CDR1 is MNHNS and CDR2 SASEGT. CDR3 bases: TGTGCCAGCAGTGACGACAGGGAATCGAATGGCTACACCTTC. Its protein is CASSDDRESNGYTF.

The chain recombines TRBV14 with TRBJ2-3; D uncertain. The length of the CDR3 is 15 residues. CDR1 and CDR2 from the germline V gene are SGHDN and FVKESK. Trimming removed 4 bases from V and 7 bases from J, with 18 bases in between. CDR3 bases: TGTGCCAGCAGCCCAGTTGGCTCGGCAGGATATACGCAGTATTTT. It yields the protein CASSPVGSAGYTQYF. The complete variable domain, with remaining parts taken from reference TRBV14 and TRBJ2-3, reads EAGVTQFPSHSVIEKGQTVTLRCDPISGHDNLYWYRRVMGKEIKFLLHFVKESKQDESGMPNNRFLAERTGGTYSTLKVQPAELEDSGVYFCASSPVGSAGYTQYFGPGTRLTVL.

The chain carries TRBV11-3 and TRBJ2-1; 16 bases fit TRBD2. Germline V gene sequence: CDR1 SGHNT, CDR2 YENEEA. The CDR3 is 15 residues long. The V segment lost 3 bases and the J segment 8 bases; nucleotides outside the gene matches: 1. The CDR3 sequence is CASSFGTSGGDEQFF. Here the CDR3 DNA reads TGTGCCAGCAGCTTCGGGACTAGCGGGGGGGATGAGCAGTTCTTC.

This chain links TRBV7-9 with TRBJ1-1; 10 nucleotides align to TRBD1. The V gene end was trimmed by 4 bases and the J gene end by 1 base; junction bases not matched to a gene: 9. Germline values: CDR1 SEHNR, CDR2 FQNEAQ (reference sequence). CDR3 size: 17 residues. CDR3 protein: CASSSPFRDRGNTEAFF. CDR3 coding DNA: TGTGCCAGCAGCTCCCCTTTCCGGGACAGGGGGAACACTGAAGCTTTCTTT.

This chain joins TRBV5-1 and TRBJ2-7; 8 nucleotides match TRBD2. CDR3 length: 16 residues. The V and J ends lost 4 bases and 0 bases, in that order; junction bases with no gene match: 9. Germline loops: CDR1 SGHRS, CDR2 YFSETQ. CDR3 sequence (DNA): TGCGCCAGCAGCCTCCCTAGCGGGTCTAGCTCCTACGAGCAGTACTTC. This gives the protein CASSLPSGSSSYEQYF.

The J gene is TRBJ2-7, the V gene TRBV27, with 8 bases matching TRBD2. Trimming at V came to 3 bases and at J to 3 bases, leaving 4 bases not matched to a gene. The CDR3 extends over 14 amino acids. The germline gives CDR1 MNHEY, CDR2 SMNVEV (reference sequence). The CDR3 is CASSFRGGNYEQYF. The CDR3 DNA reads as TGTGCCAGCAGTTTTCGGGGGGGTAACTACGAGCAGTACTTC.

V is TRBV9 and J is TRBJ2-3, with D possibly matching TRBD2 (6 bases). V was clipped by 3 bases and J by 4 bases, with 15 bases between them. CDR3 length: 15 residues. Germline V CDR1 and CDR2: SGDLS, YYNGEE. CDR3: CASSGRTGAPDTQYF. Here the CDR3 DNA reads TGTGCCAGCAGCGGAAGGACGGGAGCCCCAGATACGCAGTATTTT.